This T cell receptor beta chain derives from a study of blood T cell repertoires in COVID-19. Study background: Samples came from the United States, Italy and Spain, spanning acute and convalescent COVID-19. Sample material is recorded as cDNA or gDNA derived from T cells, B-cell-depleted T cells, or PBMCs.

V was trimmed by 5 bases and J by 4 bases, leaving 9 bases between them. The germline V gene has CDR1 MDHEN and CDR2 SYDVKM. The CDR3 is 12 residues long. Original processing notes: Estimates of nucleated cell counts were drawn from the amplification of reference gene primers. Repertoires were generated with immunoSEQ multiplex PCR, while TCRdb's copy carries only in-frame clones and drops some. V, J and clone size were drawn from that table, and D and trimming were deduced from the DNA. The sample lists about 82,000 clones; about four fifths were seen once. The sequencing input was peripheral blood. V and J are TRBV28 and TRBJ2-7; no definite D call. This clonotype was obtained from a woman between 40 and 55 years old with active or convalescent COVID-19. The CDR3 spells CASSPVLYEQYF. DNA for the CDR3: TGTGCCAGCAGTCCCGTGTTGTACGAGCAGTACTTC.